This T cell receptor (beta chain) was captured in a study of blood T cell repertoires in COVID-19. Study-wide context: PBMCs, B-cell-depleted T cells, or T cells provided the cDNA or gDNA that made up the material.

The ends lost 0 bases at V and 0 bases at J; junction bases unmatched: 10. Per the germline V gene, CDR1 is LGHNA and CDR2 is YNFKEQ. The CDR3 extends over 20 amino acids. Original processing notes: Nucleated cell counts were estimated from reference gene primer amplification. Clones were sequenced by immunoSEQ multiplex PCR, and TCRdb holds only the in-frame ones, with some missing. D and trimming were read from the DNA, whereas the V and J calls and clone size are those reported in that table. The data contain approximately 100,000 clones, 75% to 85% of them singletons. This clone was recorded a few times.

The sequencing input was peripheral blood. This chain uses TRBV4-2 with TRBJ1-4; TRBD1 aligns across 10 bases. The receptor was derived from a man at least 80 years old with COVID-19, enrolled during active disease. CDR3 sequence reads: CASSQESLGTGVATNEKLFF. CDR3 nucleotides: TGTGCCAGCAGCCAAGAGTCCCTTGGGACAGGGGTAGCAACTAATGAAAAACTGTTTTTT.